The source of this T cell receptor beta chain is a study of glioma-infiltrating T cells. Study-wide background: About a million peripheral T cells were targeted at about 4- to 11-fold coverage.

A note on this clonotype: The antigen is unknown.

The iRepertoire nested amplicon-rescue multiplex PCR amplified TCR alpha and beta CDR3s from RNA. TCRdb recomputed calls from the multiplex PCR reads with MiXCR, one row per CDR3 protein. In the table there are about 380,000 distinct CDR3 sequences, around 45% of which are singletons. V lost 3 bases, J lost 5 bases, and 13 bases lay in between. In germline, CDR1 is SEHNR, CDR2 FQNEAQ (reference sequence). The length of the CDR3 is 14 residues. Study observations and caveats: Tissue and blood shared very few CDR3 sequences.

Sequencing input: glioma tissue, nonneoplastic brain tissue, or PBMCs (not recorded which). The TCR originated in a human donor with low-grade glioma or glioblastoma, undergoing nonglioma brain surgery, or in good health (not recorded which). The chain recombines TRBV7-9 with TRBJ1-1; D possibly corresponds to TRBD1 (5 bases). In nucleotides, the CDR3 is TGTGCCAGCAGCTTGGGGGACCTGGGAACTGAAGCTTTCTTT. This codes for CASSLGDLGTEAFF. Based on the CDR3 plus reference TRBV7-9 and TRBJ1-1, the full variable domain is DTGVSQNPRHKITKRGQNVTFRCDPISEHNRLYWYRQTLGQGPEFLTYFQNEAQLEKSRLLSDRFSAERPKGSFSTLEIQRTEQGDSAMYLCASSLGDLGTEAFFGQGTRLTVV.